A single sample is the source of the 10 T cell receptor beta chains below, sequenced in a study of T cell responses to AZD1222 COVID-19 vaccine. Clones were sequenced by immunoSEQ multiplex PCR, and TCRdb holds only the in-frame ones, with some missing. Among about 100,000 clones listed, less than 95% were seen once. Material: peripheral blood, obtained on day 0 of AZD1222 vaccination. The receptor set was obtained from an adult in good health.

J is TRBJ1-2 and V is TRBV5-1, with D uncertain. Trimming took off 2 bases at V and 8 bases at J, with 10 bases between the two ends. The CDR3 is 12 amino acids. The germline CDR1 and CDR2 sequences are SGHRS and YFSETQ. The chain's CDR3 is CASSFSREGYTF. CDR3 sequence (DNA): TGCGCCAGCAGCTTCAGCCGGGAAGGCTACACCTTC.

V usage is TRBV2 and J usage is TRBJ1-1, with 7 bases identical to TRBD1. V lost 6 bases to trimming and J lost 2 bases; unmatched junction nucleotides: 6. Germline V gene sequence: CDR1 SNHLY, CDR2 FYNNEI. The CDR3 loop spans 14 amino acids. The CDR3 here is CASSPGQVNTEAFF. DNA of the CDR3: TGTGCCAGCAGCCCCGGACAGGTAAACACTGAAGCTTTCTTT.

There are a few counts of this clone. J is TRBJ2-3 and V is TRBV4-1; 8 bases map to TRBD1. This CDR3 spans 15 amino acids. J lost 4 bases, V lost 4 bases, and 7 bases had no gene match. Germline V lookup: CDR1 MGHRA, CDR2 YSYEKL. This CDR3 is CASSPHGQGSDTQYF. The CDR3 nucleotides read TGCGCCAGCAGCCCGCACGGACAGGGTTCAGATACGCAGTATTTT.

The rearrangement joins TRBV19 to TRBJ2-1; either TRBD1 or TRBD2 may fit D (6 bases each). CDR1 is LNHDA, CDR2 SQIVND, per germline (reference sequence). Trimming pared 3 bases from V and 10 bases from J, leaving 16 bases between. The CDR3 is 14 residues long. Here the CDR3 reads CASSMGGRGGEQFF. The CDR3, as DNA: TGTGCCAGTAGTATGGGGGGCAGGGGAGGAGAGCAGTTCTTC.

The rearrangement links TRBV2 to TRBJ2-6; 7 bases align to TRBD1. Losses at the gene ends were 5 bases for V and 3 bases for J; bases not matched to a gene: 10. CDR3 length: 17 residues. Germline-derived CDR1 and CDR2 are SNHLY and FYNNEI. The CDR3 here is CASSSRGSRVGANVLTF. The CDR3 bases are TGTGCCAGCAGTAGCAGGGGGAGTAGGGTTGGGGCCAACGTCCTGACTTTC.

The DNA of the CDR3 is TGCGCCAGCAGCCAACCTGGGACAGGGAATGAGCAGTTCTTC. This translates into CASSQPGTGNEQFF. The chain couples TRBV4-1 to TRBJ2-1; 9 nucleotides match TRBD1. Looked up from germline, CDR1 is MGHRA and CDR2 is YSYEKL. V gave up 2 bases and J gave up 7 bases; unmatched junction bases: 3. CDR3 length equals 14 residues.

The genes are TRBV3-1 (or the pseudogene TRBV3-2) and TRBJ2-1; 15 bases are shared with TRBD2. CDR3 size: 19 residues. The germline gives CDR1 LGHDT, CDR2 YNNKEL (reference sequence). J lost 2 bases, V lost 4 bases, and 9 bases had no gene match. CDR3 bases: TGTGCCAGCAGCCCCCGGACTAGCGGGGGGGCGGAACCCTACAATGAGCAGTTCTTC. Protein product: CASSPRTSGGAEPYNEQFF.

This clone has more than one count but fewer than ten. The CDR3 DNA is TGTGCCAGCTCACGGGAGACAGGGGAGAACACTGAAGCTTTCTTT. Translation: CASSRETGENTEAFF. V is TRBV18 and J is TRBJ1-1, with TRBD1 identical over 8 bases. J lost 1 base, V lost 4 bases, and 5 bases had no gene match. CDR1 is KGHSH, CDR2 LQKENI, per germline. This CDR3 comprises 15 residues.

The V gene is TRBV27, the J gene TRBJ2-3; D might be TRBD1 (6 bases). The CDR3 has 16 residues. V shed 4 bases and J shed 0 bases, with 14 bases lying between them. Looked up from germline, CDR1 is MNHEY and CDR2 is SMNVEV (reference sequence). The CDR3 region is CASSSTWTDSTDTQYF. DNA for the CDR3: TGTGCCAGCAGTTCAACTTGGACAGATAGCACAGATACGCAGTATTTT.

V gene TRBV9 combines with J gene TRBJ1-1; D unresolved. There are 15 residues in the CDR3. The germline CDR1 and CDR2 sequences are SGDLS and YYNGEE. V was pared by 4 bases and J by 0 bases, with 13 bases between. The CDR3 region has the DNA TGTGCCAGCAGCCCCTCCGTTCGGATGAACACTGAAGCTTTCTTT. It specifies CASSPSVRMNTEAFF.